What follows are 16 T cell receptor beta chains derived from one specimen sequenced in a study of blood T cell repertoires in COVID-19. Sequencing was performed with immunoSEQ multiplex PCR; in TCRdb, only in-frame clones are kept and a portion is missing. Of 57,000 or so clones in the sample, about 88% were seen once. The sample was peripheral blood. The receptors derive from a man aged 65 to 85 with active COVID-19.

CDR3 in DNA: TGTGCCACCAGTGATCCCTCCGGGGGAAATGAGCAGTTCTTC. It yields the protein CATSDPSGGNEQFF. The V call is TRBV24-1, the J call TRBJ2-1; tentative D call: TRBD2 (6 bases). Deletions cut 3 bases from V and 7 bases from J, with 12 bases between. There are 14 residues in the CDR3. CDR1 is KGHDR, CDR2 SFDVKD, per germline.

The CDR3 loop reads CASSRSRRELETQYF. The CDR3 DNA is TGTGCCAGCAGTCGATCCAGGCGGGAGTTGGAGACCCAGTACTTC. The chain joins TRBV6-2 or TRBV6-3 to TRBJ2-5; TRBD2 matches 7 bases. The CDR3 totals 15 residues. The J segment lost 5 bases and the V segment lost 5 bases, leaving 11 bases of the junction unmatched. CDR1 MNHEY and CDR2 SVGEGT come from the germline V gene.

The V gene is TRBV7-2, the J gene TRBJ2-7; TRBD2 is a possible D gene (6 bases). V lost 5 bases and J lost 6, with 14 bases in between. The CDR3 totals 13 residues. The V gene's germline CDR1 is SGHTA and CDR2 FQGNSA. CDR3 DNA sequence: TGTGCCAGCAGCCCCGGGAGAATCGGCGAGCAGTACTTC. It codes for CASSPGRIGEQYF.

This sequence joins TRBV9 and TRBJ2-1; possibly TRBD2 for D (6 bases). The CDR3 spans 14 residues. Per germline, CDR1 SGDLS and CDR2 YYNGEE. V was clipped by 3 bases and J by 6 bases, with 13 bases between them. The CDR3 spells CASSALAQSNEQFF. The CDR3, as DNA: TGTGCCAGCAGCGCACTAGCTCAGAGCAATGAGCAGTTCTTC.

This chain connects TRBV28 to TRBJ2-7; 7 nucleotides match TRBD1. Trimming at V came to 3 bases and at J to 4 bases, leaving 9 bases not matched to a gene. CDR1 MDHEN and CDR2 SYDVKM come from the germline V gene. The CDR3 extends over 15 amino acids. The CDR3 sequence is CASSFNRGRSYEQYF. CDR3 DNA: TGTGCCAGCAGTTTTAACAGGGGCCGTAGTTACGAGCAGTACTTC.

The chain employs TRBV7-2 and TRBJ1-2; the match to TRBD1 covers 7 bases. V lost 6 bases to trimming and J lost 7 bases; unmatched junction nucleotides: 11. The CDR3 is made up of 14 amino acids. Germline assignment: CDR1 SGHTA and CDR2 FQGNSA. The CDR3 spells CASSYSGTAGGYTF. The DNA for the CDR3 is TGTGCCAGCAGTTATTCCGGGACAGCGGGTGGCTACACCTTC.

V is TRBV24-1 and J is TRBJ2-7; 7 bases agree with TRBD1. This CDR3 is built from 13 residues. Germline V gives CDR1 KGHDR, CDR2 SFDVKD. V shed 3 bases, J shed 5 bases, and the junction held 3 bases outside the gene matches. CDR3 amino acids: CATSDTGAHEQYF. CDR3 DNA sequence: TGTGCCACCAGTGATACAGGGGCCCACGAGCAGTACTTC.

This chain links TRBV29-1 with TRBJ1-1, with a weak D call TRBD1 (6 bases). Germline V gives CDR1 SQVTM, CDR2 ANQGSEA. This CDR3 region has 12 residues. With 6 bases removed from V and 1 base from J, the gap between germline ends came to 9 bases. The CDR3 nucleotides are TGCAGCGTCCGAGGGGGGAACACTGAAGCTTTCTTT. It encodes CSVRGGNTEAFF.

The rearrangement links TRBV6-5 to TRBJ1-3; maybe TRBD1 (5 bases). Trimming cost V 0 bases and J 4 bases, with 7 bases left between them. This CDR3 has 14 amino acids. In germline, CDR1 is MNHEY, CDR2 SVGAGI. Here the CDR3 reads CASSYSRAGNTIYF. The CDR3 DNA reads TGTGCCAGCAGTTACTCCAGGGCGGGAAACACCATATATTTT.

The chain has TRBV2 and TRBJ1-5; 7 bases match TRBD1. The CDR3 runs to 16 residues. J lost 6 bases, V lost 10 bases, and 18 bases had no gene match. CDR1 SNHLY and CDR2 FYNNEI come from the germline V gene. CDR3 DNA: TGTGCCACGAAAGCAGGGGGTCCCCTTGGGGGTCAGCCCCAGCATTTT. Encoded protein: CATKAGGPLGGQPQHF.

The CDR3 nucleotides are TGCAGCGTTGGCGGAGGGGGCAATGTTGAGCAGTTCTTC. It specifies CSVGGGGNVEQFF. This chain links TRBV29-1 with TRBJ2-1; D possibly corresponds to TRBD1 (7 bases). This CDR3 region has 13 residues. Germline V lookup: CDR1 SQVTM, CDR2 ANQGSEA. V lost 4 bases and J 9 bases, leaving 16 bases between the germline ends.

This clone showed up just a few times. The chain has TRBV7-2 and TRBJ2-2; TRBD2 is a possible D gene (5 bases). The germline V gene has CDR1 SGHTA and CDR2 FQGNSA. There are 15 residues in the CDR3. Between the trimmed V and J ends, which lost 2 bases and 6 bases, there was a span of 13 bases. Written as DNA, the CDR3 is TGTGCCAGCAGCTTACGGTCTTCCGGGGCCGGGGAGCTGTTTTTT. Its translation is CASSLRSSGAGELFF.

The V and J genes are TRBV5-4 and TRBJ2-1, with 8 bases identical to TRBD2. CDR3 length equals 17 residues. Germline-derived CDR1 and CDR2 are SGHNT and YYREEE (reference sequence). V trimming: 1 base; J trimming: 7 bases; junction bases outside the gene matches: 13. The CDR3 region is CASSLNPGLGSGNEQFF. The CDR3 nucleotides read TGTGCCAGCAGCTTGAACCCGGGACTAGGAAGTGGTAATGAGCAGTTCTTC. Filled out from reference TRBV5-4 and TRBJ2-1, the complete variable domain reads ETGVTQSPTHLIKTRGQQVTLRCSSQSGHNTVSWYQQALGQGPQFIFQYYREEENGRGNFPPRFSGLQFPNYSSELNVNALELDDSALYLCASSLNPGLGSGNEQFFGPGTRLTVL.

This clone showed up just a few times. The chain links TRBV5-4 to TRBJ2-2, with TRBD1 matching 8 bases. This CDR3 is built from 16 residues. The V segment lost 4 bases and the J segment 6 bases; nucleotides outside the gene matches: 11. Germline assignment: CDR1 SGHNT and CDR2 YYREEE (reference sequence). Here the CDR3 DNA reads TGTGCCAGCAGCGGGAGGAAACAGGGGGAATCCGGGGAGCTGTTTTTT. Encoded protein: CASSGRKQGESGELFF.

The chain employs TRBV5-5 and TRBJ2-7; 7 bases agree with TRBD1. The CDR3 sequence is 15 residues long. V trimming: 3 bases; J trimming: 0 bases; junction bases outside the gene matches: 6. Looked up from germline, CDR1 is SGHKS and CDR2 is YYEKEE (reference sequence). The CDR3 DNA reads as TGTGCCAGCAGCTGGGACAGTGGGACCTCCTACGAGCAGTACTTC. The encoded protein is CASSWDSGTSYEQYF. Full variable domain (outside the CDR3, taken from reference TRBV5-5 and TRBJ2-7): DAGVTQSPTHLIKTRGQQVTLRCSPISGHKSVSWYQQVLGQGPQFIFQYYEKEERGRGNFPDRFSARQFPNYSSELNVNALLLGDSALYLCASSWDSGTSYEQYFGPGTRLTVT.

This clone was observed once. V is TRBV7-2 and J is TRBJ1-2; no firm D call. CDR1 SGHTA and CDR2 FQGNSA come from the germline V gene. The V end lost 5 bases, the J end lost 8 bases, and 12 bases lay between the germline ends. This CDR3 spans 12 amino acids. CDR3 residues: CASSDQRAGYTF. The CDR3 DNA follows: TGTGCCAGCAGCGACCAGAGGGCGGGCTACACCTTC.